This T cell receptor (beta chain) derives from a study of T cell responses to AZD1222 COVID-19 vaccine. Study-wide points: Sampled repertoires all dated from after the peak T cell response.

The CDR3 is 15 amino acids. Germline CDR1 and CDR2: SSHAT and FNYEAQ (reference sequence). The data were produced by immunoSEQ multiplex PCR, yet TCRdb's version contains in-frame clones alone and is incomplete. The table has 150,000 to 200,000 clones, 85% to 95% seen once. This clone was observed a single time. Its antigen is unidentified. Relative to the germline gene, one junction end is altered; a read error may explain this. The receptor's source is an adult in good health. The chain is built from TRBV7-7 and TRBJ2-1; 11 bases align to TRBD2. The sample consisted of peripheral blood, taken on day 0 of AZD1222 vaccination. The CDR3 reads CASSQTSGDYNEQFF. CDR3 sequence (DNA): TGTGCTAGCAGTCAGACTAGCGGGGACTACAATGAGCAGTTCTTC.